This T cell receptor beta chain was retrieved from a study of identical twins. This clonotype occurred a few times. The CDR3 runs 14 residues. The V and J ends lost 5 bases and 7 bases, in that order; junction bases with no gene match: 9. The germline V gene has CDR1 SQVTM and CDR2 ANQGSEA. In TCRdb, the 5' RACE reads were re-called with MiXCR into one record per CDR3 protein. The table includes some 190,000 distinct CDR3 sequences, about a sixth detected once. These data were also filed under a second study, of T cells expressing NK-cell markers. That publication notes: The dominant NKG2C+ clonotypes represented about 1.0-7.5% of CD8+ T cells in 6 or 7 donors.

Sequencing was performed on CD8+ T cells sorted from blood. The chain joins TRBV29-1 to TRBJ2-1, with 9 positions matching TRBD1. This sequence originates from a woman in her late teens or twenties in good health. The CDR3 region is CSVKQGARVNEQFF. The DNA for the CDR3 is TGCAGCGTTAAACAGGGGGCGCGGGTTAATGAGCAGTTCTTC.